These T cell receptor beta chains were read from a single sample in a study of shared clonotypes between healthy human individuals. Data came from immunoSEQ multiplex PCR; TCRdb stores just in-frame clones and leaves some out. Of more than 2,000,000 clones in the sample, approximately 95% were seen once. The sample was naive CD4+ T cells from PBMCs. The receptors derive from a man younger than 30 in good health. Some clones in this sample may be carry-over from other donors' samples. CDR3s include the opening cysteine and the closing phenylalanine or tryptophan.

TRBV7-2	TRBJ2-3	CASSSGRGRGDTQYF
TRBV5-1	TRBJ1-1	CASSLGVTGTGDTEAFF
TRBV27	TRBJ2-6	CASSLRGGLSGANVLTF
TRBV5-1	TRBJ2-1	CASSLGPTNEQFF
TRBV4-1	TRBJ2-2	CASSQIGSSNTGELFF
TRBV28	TRBJ1-3	CASSLPGSGSGNTIYF
TRBV28	TRBJ2-7	CASSLFQGRQYF
TRBV20-1	TRBJ2-5	CSAGGTQYF
TRBV15	TRBJ1-4	CATSRVLGTGGTNEKLFF
TRBV5-4	TRBJ2-2	CASSLVRGNTGELFF
TRBV19	TRBJ2-1	CASSLDRAGEQFF
TRBV6-5	TRBJ2-3	CASGTDGRGTQYF
TRBV6-1	TRBJ1-1	CASSDRGVAFF
TRBV28	TRBJ1-5	CASRQAGGQPQHF
TRBV4-2	TRBJ1-1	CASRGPPGFSDFIRGTEAFF
TRBV11-3	TRBJ1-1	CASSFKGHGTEAFF
TRBV5-4	TRBJ1-2	CASSPDNNYGYTF
TRBV10-3	TRBJ2-3	CAISESTVRGTDTQYF
TRBV6-4	TRBJ2-2	CASSPRSAGSTGELFF
TRBV9	TRBJ2-5	CASSVGTGRETQYF
TRBV2	TRBJ2-4	CASSAGTALAKNIQYF
TRBV12-5	TRBJ1-1	CATATEFNTEAFF
TRBV7-2	TRBJ1-4	CASSLERSPAIF
TRBV4-1	TRBJ2-3	CASSQDHRAGRGDTQYF
TRBV7-2	TRBJ2-2	CASSLYRLAGTGELFF
TRBV6-5	TRBJ2-2	CASSYGRGRGGELFF
TRBV27	TRBJ2-3	CASSPLAGGRTDTQYF
TRBV2	TRBJ2-7	CASSERGGGRFYEQYF
TRBV9	TRBJ2-5	CASSATRQQTQYF
TRBV5-1	TRBJ2-7	CASSLVGGSVVEQYF
TRBV10-3	TRBJ2-5	CAISGAGQETQYF
TRBV11-2	TRBJ2-7	CASSLNRDRGHSSYEQYF
TRBV5-1	TRBJ2-6	CASSLWDRGSGANVLTF
TRBV6-6	TRBJ1-1	CASSYSYGQNTEAFF
TRBV27	TRBJ2-1	CASSFTADRYNEQFF
TRBV30	TRBJ2-7	CAWSLRGGYYEQYF
TRBV7-2	TRBJ1-5	CASSLVASYSNQPQHF
TRBV6-1	TRBJ1-1	CASSVTGLAEAFF